A single sample gave rise to the 19 T cell receptor beta chains below, sequenced in a study of T cells in Graves' hyperthyroidism and ophthalmopathy. Amplified TCR beta CDR3 regions derived from RNA transcripts. The TCR CDR3 was amplified in a first-round RT-PCR using the HTBI primer set. TCRdb reanalysed the multiplex PCR reads using MiXCR and keeps one entry per CDR3 protein. Of fewer than 750,000 distinct CDR3 sequences in the sample, roughly 15% were seen once. The sample consisted of blood. The receptors shown here come from a woman aged 50 to 60 with Graves' ophthalmopathy.

This clonotype was seen ten or more times. The chain couples TRBV28 to TRBJ2-3; D tentatively fits TRBD1 or TRBD2 (5 bases each). The V gene lost 6 bases and the J gene lost 7 bases, with 8 bases spanning the gap. CDR1 is MDHEN, CDR2 SYDVKM, per germline. This CDR3 spans 11 amino acids. The DNA of the CDR3 is TGTGCCAGCAGGGGGGATAATACGCAGTATTTT. Protein: CASRGDNTQYF.

A word on this clonotype: Just one base apart from a much larger clone, this may be a read error. V and J are TRBV3-1 and TRBJ2-7, with 11 bases matching TRBD2. In germline, CDR1 is LGHDT, CDR2 YNNKEL (reference sequence). Losses at the gene ends were 1 base for V and 6 bases for J; bases not matched to a gene: 11. The CDR3 has 17 amino acids. The CDR3 DNA reads TGTGCCAGCAGCCAAGGAGGCCCTAGCGGGAGGACCGTCGAGCAGTACTTC. It is translated as CASSQGGPSGRTVEQYF.

A few counts support this clonotype. One base away lies a much larger clone, so this may be a sequencing read error. The genes are TRBV28 and TRBJ2-3; 9 nucleotides agree with TRBD1. V gave up 6 bases and J gave up 4 bases; unmatched junction bases: 11. Germline V CDR1 and CDR2: MDHEN, SYDVKM. This CDR3 is 16 amino acids long. The chain's CDR3 is CASSPDRGSFADTQYF. CDR3 coding DNA: TGTGCCAGCAGCCCGGACAGGGGCTCTTTCGCAGATACGCAGTATTTT.

In its sample, this clonotype was seen many times. The genes are TRBV9 and TRBJ2-1, with D uncertain. Trimming left V 0 bases short and J 6 bases short, with 13 bases between. This CDR3 comprises 15 residues. The germline gives CDR1 SGDLS, CDR2 YYNGEE. CDR3 loop: CASSVVPLPPNEQFF. In DNA form, the CDR3 reads TGTGCCAGCAGCGTAGTTCCTCTCCCCCCCAATGAGCAGTTCTTC.

This clonotype was observed many times. The limits of the CDR3 on the DNA are not certain, so only TCRdb's listed CDR3 is given. The V call is TRBV7-8, the J call TRBJ2-4; the table calls TRBD2, which could not be checked here. CDR1 is SGHVS and CDR2 is FQNEAQ in the germline V gene. Including both end residues, the CDR3 is 17 amino acids long. The CDR3 reads CASSLGFLAGQKNIQYF.

This clonotype was found a few times. This chain connects TRBV20-1 to TRBJ2-3; 9 nucleotides align to TRBD2. J gave up 3 bases and V 0 bases, and 7 bases lay outside the gene matches. This CDR3 is 16 amino acids long. Germline-derived CDR1 and CDR2 are DFQATT and SNEGSKA (reference sequence). The CDR3 DNA sequence: TGCAGTGCTAGAGAAGGTAGCGGGAGAGGGACAGATACGCAGTATTTT. Protein product: CSAREGSGRGTDTQYF.

This clonotype showed up many times. The chain has TRBV11-2 and TRBJ2-7, with D possibly being TRBD1 (5 bases). This CDR3 comprises 12 residues. Germline V gene sequence: CDR1 SGHAT, CDR2 FQNNGV. Trimming left V 2 bases short and J 5 bases short, with 7 bases between. Here the CDR3 DNA reads TGTGCCAGCAGCTTAAGACAGAACGAGCAGTACTTC. Translating gives CASSLRQNEQYF.

This clonotype was counted at least ten times. This chain connects TRBV11-3 to TRBJ2-7; maybe TRBD2 (5 bases). The CDR3 contains 14 residues. Trimming removed 5 bases at V and 1 base at J, with 12 bases between. Per the germline V gene, CDR1 is SGHNT and CDR2 is YENEEA. The CDR3 reads CASSRPSRSYEQYF. CDR3 DNA: TGTGCCAGCAGCCGCCCTAGCCGATCCTACGAGCAGTACTTC. The full variable domain, in which reference TRBV11-3 and TRBJ2-7 provide the parts outside the CDR3, is EAGVVQSPRYKIIEKKQPVAFWCNPISGHNTLYWYLQNLGQGPELLIRYENEEAVDDSQLPKDRFSAERLKGVDSTLKIQPAELGDSAVYLCASSRPSRSYEQYFGPGTRLTVT.

The rearrangement uses TRBV7-6 and TRBJ2-7; D may be TRBD1 (6 bases). Per the germline V gene, CDR1 is SGHVS and CDR2 is FNYEAQ. There are 15 residues in the CDR3. V lost 5 bases and J lost 5, with 19 bases in between. CDR3 DNA sequence: TGTGCCAGCAGCCCGGGCCACAGGGAACCCCACGAGCAGTACTTC. The encoded protein is CASSPGHREPHEQYF. The full variable domain, completed using reference TRBV7-6 and TRBJ2-7, is GAGVSQSPRYKVTKRGQDVALRCDPISGHVSLYWYRQALGQGPEFLTYFNYEAQQDKSGLPNDRFSAERPEGSISTLTIQRTEQRDSAMYRCASSPGHREPHEQYFGPGTRLTVT.

This chain links TRBV6-1 with TRBJ2-3, with 11 nucleotides matching TRBD1. V lost 6 bases and J lost 4; bases outside the gene matches: 6. Germline CDR1 is MNHNS and CDR2 is SASEGT. This CDR3 is built from 15 residues. The CDR3 reads CASRPGQGAADTQYF. DNA of the CDR3: TGTGCCAGCAGACCCGGACAGGGGGCGGCAGATACGCAGTATTTT.

This clonotype was detected ten times or more. This chain uses TRBV11-1 with TRBJ2-1; the match to TRBD1 covers 7 bases. Trimming at V came to 3 bases and at J to 5 bases, leaving 7 bases not matched to a gene. Germline CDR1 SGHAT, CDR2 FQDESV (reference sequence). The CDR3 runs to 15 residues. In nucleotides, the CDR3 is TGTGCCAGCAGCTTTATGGGACAGCATAACAATGAGCAGTTCTTC. Amino acid sequence: CASSFMGQHNNEQFF.

This clonotype was observed a few times. The chain recombines TRBV29-1 with TRBJ1-1; the D gene is possibly TRBD1 (5 bases). The V gene's germline CDR1 is SQVTM and CDR2 ANQGSEA. The CDR3 is 12 residues long. The V end was cut by 6 bases, the J end by 2 bases, with 10 bases between. This CDR3 is CSVPRTNTEAFF. The CDR3 region has the DNA TGCAGCGTACCACGGACAAACACTGAAGCTTTCTTT.

This clonotype has at least ten counts. The chain joins TRBV28 to TRBJ2-1; no clear D. V lost 3 bases, J lost 4 bases, and 10 bases lay in between. The CDR3 has 14 residues. The germline V gene encodes CDR1 MDHEN and CDR2 SYDVKM. CDR3: CASSFVDEYNEQFF. For the CDR3, the DNA is TGTGCCAGCAGTTTTGTAGACGAGTACAATGAGCAGTTCTTC. The entire variable domain, with the rest obtained from reference TRBV28 and TRBJ2-1, is as follows: DVKVTQSSRYLVKRTGEKVFLECVQDMDHENMFWYRQDPGLGLRLIYFSYDVKMKEKGDIPEGYSVSREKKERFSLILESASTNQTSMYLCASSFVDEYNEQFFGPGTRLTVL.

With regard to this clonotype: This may come from a read error, since a much larger clone is one base off. The chain couples TRBV29-1 to TRBJ2-7; TRBD2 might be the D (6 bases). The germline CDR1 and CDR2 sequences are SQVTM and ANQGSEA. This CDR3 has 13 residues. V lost 4 bases, J lost 5 bases, and 15 bases lay in between. The CDR3 region has the DNA TGCAGCGTTGCGCCTAGCGCCGCCAACGAGCAGTACTTC. It yields the protein CSVAPSAANEQYF.

There are a few counts of this clonotype. The gene calls are TRBV6-2 or TRBV6-3 and TRBJ2-3, with TRBD2 identical over 7 bases. The V gene end was trimmed by 6 bases and the J gene end by 4 bases; junction bases not matched to a gene: 13. Looked up from germline, CDR1 is MNHEY and CDR2 is SVGEGT. The length of the CDR3 is 16 residues. The CDR3 spells CASSSDEAGVSDTQYF. CDR3 nucleotides: TGTGCCAGCAGCAGCGATGAGGCGGGAGTCTCAGATACGCAGTATTTT.

The sample holds a few counts of this clonotype. The rearrangement uses TRBV9 and TRBJ2-5, with 11 bases that match TRBD2. V shed 4 bases and J 2 bases; nucleotides not matched to a gene: 7. This CDR3 is 16 amino acids long. Germline values: CDR1 SGDLS, CDR2 YYNGEE. This chain's CDR3 is CASSPGTSGLQETQYF. The CDR3 region has the DNA TGTGCCAGCAGCCCTGGGACTAGCGGCCTACAAGAGACCCAGTACTTC.

This clonotype showed up many times. The chain is built from TRBV7-9 and TRBJ2-7, with D perhaps TRBD1 or TRBD2 (6 bases each). The CDR3 totals 16 residues. V was clipped by 0 bases and J by 6 bases, with 18 bases between them. From germline, CDR1 is SEHNR and CDR2 FQNEAQ (reference sequence). CDR3 nucleotides: TGTGCCAGCAGCTTAGCGGAGGGGGATTTCCCTGGCGAGCAGTACTTC. Encoded protein: CASSLAEGDFPGEQYF.

The V and J genes are TRBV18 and TRBJ1-1; TRBD1 aligns across 10 bases. The ends lost 4 bases at V and 3 bases at J; junction bases unmatched: 5. The CDR3 sequence is 15 residues long. Germline V gene data show CDR1 as KGHSH and CDR2 as LQKENI. The CDR3 nucleotides read TGTGCCAGCTCACGCTTAGGGACAGGGGACACTGAAGCTTTCTTT. Translation gives CASSRLGTGDTEAFF.

The sample holds many counts of this clonotype. The rearrangement joins TRBV3-1 to TRBJ2-5, with 7 bases that match TRBD1. Germline CDR1 is LGHDT and CDR2 is YNNKEL (reference sequence). The ends lost 4 bases at V and 2 bases at J; junction bases unmatched: 4. The CDR3 sequence is 14 residues long. The CDR3 loop reads CASSRKQGQETQYF. CDR3 coding DNA: TGTGCCAGCAGCCGTAAACAGGGGCAAGAGACCCAGTACTTC.